This passage covers 4 T cell receptor beta chains from one sample sequenced in a study of control samples from healthy donors and cancer patients (dated by TCRdb to 2020 to 2022). Receptor libraries were prepared by the immunoSEQ multiplex PCR assay. This immuneACCESS table, as held by TCRdb, lists in-frame sequences with V and J called but not all clones. Of the missing ones, under half trace to an unresolved V gene in checked studies; the others have no known cause. For this sample there are over 150,000 clones; over 80% appear just once. In total, the top ten clones hold roughly 1.5% of the sample. Sequencing was done on a sample of blood. Every receptor here comes from a young man in good health.

The rearrangement uses TRBV7-2 and TRBJ1-6; the D is unclear. The CDR3 sequence is 11 residues long. V was clipped by 4 bases and J by 18 bases, with 13 bases between them. Germline values: CDR1 SGHTA, CDR2 FQGNSA. CDR3 sequence (DNA): TGTGCCAGCAGCTATGGGCGCAGGTCCCACTTT. Protein product: CASSYGRRSHF.

V is TRBV11-2 and J is TRBJ1-1, with a tentative D call TRBD1 (5 bases). The germline V and J ends were trimmed by 3 bases and 6 bases, with 11 bases remaining between them. Germline values: CDR1 SGHAT, CDR2 FQNNGV. The CDR3 totals 13 residues. Written as DNA, the CDR3 is TGTGCCAGCAGCTTCCCGCAGGGTGCTGAAGCTTTCTTT. Its translation: CASSFPQGAEAFF.

The J gene is TRBJ1-1, the V gene TRBV2; TRBD1 might be the D (5 bases). The CDR3 length is 16 residues. V was trimmed by 4 bases and J by 5 bases, leaving 20 bases between them. The germline gives CDR1 SNHLY, CDR2 FYNNEI. CDR3 sequence reads: CASSGGGLLGQTEAFF. CDR3 DNA: TGTGCCAGCAGTGGGGGCGGACTACTAGGGCAAACTGAAGCTTTCTTT.

The gene calls are TRBV14 and TRBJ2-7, with a weak D call TRBD1 (6 bases). The CDR3 is made up of 16 amino acids. Trimming cost V 0 bases and J 2 bases, with 14 bases left between them. CDR1 is SGHDN, CDR2 FVKESK, per germline. In DNA form, the CDR3 reads TGTGCCAGCAGCCAAGATTCAGGGGTGCATCCCTACGAGCAGTACTTC. It specifies CASSQDSGVHPYEQYF.